These 5 T cell receptor beta chains share one sample of origin, sequenced in a study of T cell responses to AZD1222 COVID-19 vaccine. This table comes from immunoSEQ multiplex PCR, and its TCRdb copy is limited to in-frame clones, with some not included. The sample holds around 180,000 clones, 80% to 95% seen once. The starting material was peripheral blood, obtained on day 0 of AZD1222 vaccination. Receptors were obtained from an adult in good health.

The V and J genes are TRBV7-9 and TRBJ2-2, with D possibly matching TRBD1 (5 bases). Germline lookup yields CDR1 SEHNR and CDR2 FQNEAQ (reference sequence). V lost 0 bases and J 7 bases, leaving 21 bases between the germline ends. CDR3 length: 18 amino acids. The CDR3 sequence: CASSLASPWSRADGELFF. As DNA, the CDR3 is TGTGCCAGCAGCTTAGCATCCCCGTGGTCCAGGGCGGACGGGGAGCTGTTTTTT.

This chain joins TRBV6-6 and TRBJ1-3; D call uncertain. The CDR3 contains 12 residues. The ends were cut back, 7 bases at V and 0 bases at J, with 4 bases in the middle. Germline CDR1 and CDR2: MNHNY and SVGAGI (reference sequence). The CDR3 loop is CASTNSGNTIYF. The DNA of the CDR3 is TGTGCCAGCACCAACTCTGGAAACACCATATATTTT.

V is TRBV5-1 and J is TRBJ2-7; D is tentatively TRBD1 or TRBD2 (6 bases each). Trimming left V 2 bases short and J 7 bases short, with 13 bases between. CDR3 length equals 13 residues. Germline lookup yields CDR1 SGHRS and CDR2 YFSETQ. CDR3 in amino acids: CASSLPRGREQYF. The CDR3 DNA follows: TGCGCCAGCAGCTTACCCCGGGGGCGGGAGCAGTACTTC.

This CDR3 reads CASSPNRENTGELFF. For the CDR3, the DNA is TGTGCCAGCAGCCCTAACAGGGAGAACACCGGGGAGCTGTTTTTT. The chain links TRBV11-3 to TRBJ2-2; D may be TRBD1 (6 bases). CDR1 SGHNT and CDR2 YENEEA come from the germline V gene. V was clipped by 5 bases and J by 1 base, with 11 bases between them. The CDR3 covers 15 residues.

The chain couples TRBV19 to TRBJ2-1; D is unresolved. The CDR3 covers 13 residues. The germline gives CDR1 LNHDA, CDR2 SQIVND (reference sequence). V was pared by 5 bases and J by 12 bases, with 17 bases between. In DNA form, the CDR3 reads TGTGCCAGTAGTCTTCGGACCGTGGGGTGGCAGTTCTTC. Residues: CASSLRTVGWQFF.